Sequencing of this TCR beta chain was carried out in a study of CD8 T cells in Susac syndrome. RNA amounts of roughly 0.45 to 1 ug underwent reverse transcription with random hexamers. By means of immunoSEQ multiplex PCR, TCR beta CDR3 spanning 54 Vbeta and 13 Jbeta underwent amplification. TCRdb re-analysed the immunoSEQ multiplex PCR reads in MiXCR, keeping a single row per CDR3 protein. The table has more than 150,000 distinct CDR3 sequences, about 90% seen once. Sample: CD4+ T cells from PBMCs. This clonotype originated in a human donor in good health.

The CDR3 sequence: CSVGGLAGSYEQYF. DNA of the CDR3: TGCAGCGTTGGTGGCCTAGCGGGAAGCTACGAGCAGTACTTC. The chain employs TRBV29-1 and TRBJ2-7; 9 positions match TRBD2. CDR1 and CDR2 from the germline V gene are SQVTM and ANQGSEA. The V and J ends lost 4 bases and 3 bases, in that order; junction bases with no gene match: 7. The CDR3 totals 14 residues.